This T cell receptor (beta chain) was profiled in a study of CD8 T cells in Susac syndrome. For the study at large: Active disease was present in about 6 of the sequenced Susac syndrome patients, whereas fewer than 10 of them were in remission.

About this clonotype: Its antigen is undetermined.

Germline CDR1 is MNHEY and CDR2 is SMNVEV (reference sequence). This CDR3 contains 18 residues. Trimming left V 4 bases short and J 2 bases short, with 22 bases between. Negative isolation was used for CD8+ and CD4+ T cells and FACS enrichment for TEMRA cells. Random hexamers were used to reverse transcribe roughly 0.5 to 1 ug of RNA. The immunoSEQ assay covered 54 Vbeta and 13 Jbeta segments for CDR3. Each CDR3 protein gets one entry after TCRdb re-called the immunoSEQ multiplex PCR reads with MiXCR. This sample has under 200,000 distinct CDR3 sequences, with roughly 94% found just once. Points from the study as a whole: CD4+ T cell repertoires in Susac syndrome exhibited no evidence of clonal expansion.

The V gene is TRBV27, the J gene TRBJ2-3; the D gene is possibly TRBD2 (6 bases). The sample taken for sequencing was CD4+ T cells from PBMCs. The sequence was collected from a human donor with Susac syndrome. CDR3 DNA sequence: TGTGCCAGCAGTTCCCGAACCTCTAGCGACCGGGACACAGATACGCAGTATTTT. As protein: CASSSRTSSDRDTDTQYF.